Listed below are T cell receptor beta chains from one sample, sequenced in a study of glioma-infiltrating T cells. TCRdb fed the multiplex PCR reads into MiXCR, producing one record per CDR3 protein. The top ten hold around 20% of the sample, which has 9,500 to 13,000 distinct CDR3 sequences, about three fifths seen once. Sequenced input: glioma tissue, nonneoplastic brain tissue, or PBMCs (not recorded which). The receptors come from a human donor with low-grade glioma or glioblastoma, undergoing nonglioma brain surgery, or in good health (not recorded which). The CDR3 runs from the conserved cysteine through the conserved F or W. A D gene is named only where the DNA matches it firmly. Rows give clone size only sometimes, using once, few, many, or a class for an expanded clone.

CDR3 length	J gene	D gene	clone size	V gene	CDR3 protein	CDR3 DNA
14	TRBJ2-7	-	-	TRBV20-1	CSASSSRSPYEQYF	TGCAGTGCTAGTTCTAGCAGGAGTCCCTACGAGCAGTACTTC
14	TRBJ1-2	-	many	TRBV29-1	CSVLNPESNYGYTF	TGCAGCGTACTAAACCCGGAATCTAACTATGGCTACACCTTC
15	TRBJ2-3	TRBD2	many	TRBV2	CASSRTSGGTDTQYF	TGTGCCAGCAGTCGGACTAGCGGAGGCACAGATACGCAGTATTTT
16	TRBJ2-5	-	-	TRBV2	CASREAIRRNQETQYF	TGTGCCAGCAGGGAGGCTATACGGCGTAACCAAGAGACCCAGTACTTC
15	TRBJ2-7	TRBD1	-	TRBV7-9	CASSSWTGASYEQYF	TGTGCCAGCAGCTCCTGGACAGGTGCGTCCTACGAGCAGTACTTC
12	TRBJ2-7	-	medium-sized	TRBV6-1	CASRRTLLEQYF	TGTGCCAGCAGGCGGACACTCTTGGAGCAGTACTTC
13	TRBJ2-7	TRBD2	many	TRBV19	CASSIGEGYEQYF	TGTGCCAGTAGTATAGGGGAGGGCTACGAGCAGTACTTC
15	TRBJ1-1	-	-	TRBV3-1	CASSQGTGSLTEAFF	TGTGCCAGCAGCCAAGGAACAGGTTCTCTCACTGAGGCTTTCTTT
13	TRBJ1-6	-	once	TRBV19	CASEKPMNSPLHF	TGTGCCAGTGAGAAGCCGATGAATTCACCCCTCCACTTT
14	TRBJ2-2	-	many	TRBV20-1	CSASGQGSTGELFF	TGCAGTGCTAGTGGGCAGGGGTCCACCGGGGAGCTGTTTTTT
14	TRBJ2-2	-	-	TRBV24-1	CATSPGVENGELFF	TGTGCCACCAGTCCTGGAGTGGAGAACGGGGAGCTGTTTTTT
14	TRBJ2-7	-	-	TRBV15	CATSPSSGSYEQYF	TGTGCCACCAGCCCGAGTTCTGGATCCTACGAGCAGTACTTC
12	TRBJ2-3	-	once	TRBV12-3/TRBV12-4	CASGGSTDTQYF	TGTGCCAGCGGTGGGAGCACAGATACGCAGTATTTT
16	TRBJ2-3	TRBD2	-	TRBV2	CARSELTGGRADTQYF	TGTGCAAGAAGTGAGCTGACGGGAGGGCGTGCAGATACGCAGTATTTT
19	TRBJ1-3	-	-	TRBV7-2	CASGPYLGGRPRSGNTICF	TGTGCCAGCGGCCCGTATTTAGGAGGGAGACCCCGCTCTGGAAACACCATATGTTTT
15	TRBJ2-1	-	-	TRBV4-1	CASSGTSGDYNEQFF	TGCGCCAGCAGCGGGACCAGCGGAGATTACAATGAGCAGTTCTTC
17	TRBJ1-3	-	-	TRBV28	CASTTQGGTNSGNTIYF	TGTGCCAGCACCACCCAGGGAGGTACGAACTCTGGAAACACCATATATTTT
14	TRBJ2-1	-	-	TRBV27	CAISSTQKRDEQFF	TGTGCCATTAGTTCAACACAGAAGCGGGATGAGCAGTTCTTC
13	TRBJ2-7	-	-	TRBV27	CASNTLGSYEQYF	TGTGCCAGCAACACCCTTGGGTCCTACGAGCAGTACTTC
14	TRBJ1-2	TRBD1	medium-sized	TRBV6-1	CASTQGGQGYGYTF	TGTGCCAGCACCCAAGGGGGACAGGGTTATGGCTACACCTTC
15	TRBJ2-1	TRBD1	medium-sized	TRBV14	CASSHLGAGGDEQFF	TGTGCCAGCAGCCATTTAGGGGCAGGGGGCGATGAGCAGTTCTTC
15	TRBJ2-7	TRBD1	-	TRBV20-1	CSARAKTGLSYEQYF	TGCAGTGCTAGAGCCAAGACAGGGTTATCCTACGAGCAGTACTTC
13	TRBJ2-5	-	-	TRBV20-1	CSVGDEFRKTHYF	TGCAGTGTGGGAGACGAGTTTCGGAAGACCCATTACTTC
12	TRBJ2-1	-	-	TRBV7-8	CASSSQSYEQFF	TGTGCCAGCAGCAGTCAAAGCTACGAGCAGTTCTTC
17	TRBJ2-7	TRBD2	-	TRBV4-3	CASSQVYTHGRTGEKYF	TGCGCCAGCAGCCAAGTTTATACCCACGGGAGGACCGGCGAGAAGTACTTC
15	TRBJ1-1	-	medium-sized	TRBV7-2	CASSRGDGGGTEAFF	TGTGCCAGCAGCAGGGGGGACGGAGGAGGGACTGAAGCTTTCTTT
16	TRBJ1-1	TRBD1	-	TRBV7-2	CASSLGSGTANTEAFF	TGTGCCAGCAGCTTAGGATCCGGGACAGCGAACACTGAAGCTTTCTTT
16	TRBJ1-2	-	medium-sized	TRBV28	CASSVREEKWNYGYTF	TGTGCCAGCAGTGTTAGGGAAGAGAAGTGGAACTATGGCTACACCTTC
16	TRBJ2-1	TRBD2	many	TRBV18	CASSPPVTSVEKLQFF	TGTGCCAGCTCACCACCGGTGACTAGCGTAGAGAAACTGCAGTTCTTC
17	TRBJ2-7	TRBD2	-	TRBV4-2	CAIIQATILASGGEQYF	TGTGCCATTATCCAAGCAACGATCCTAGCTAGCGGGGGCGAGCAGTACTTC
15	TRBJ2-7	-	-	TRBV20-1	CSAGAPRLGVLEQYF	TGCAGTGCGGGTGCCCCGCGACTAGGGGTTTTGGAGCAGTACTTC
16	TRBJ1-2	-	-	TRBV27	CASRSDTYQFNYGYNF	TGTGCCAGCAGAAGCGACACGTACCAATTTAACTATGGCTACAACTTC
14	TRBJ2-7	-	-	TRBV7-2	CASSSLGVWGEQYF	TGTGCCAGCAGCTCCCTCGGCGTGTGGGGAGAGCAGTACTTC
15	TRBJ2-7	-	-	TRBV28	CPSTLLGGPLYEQHF	TGTCCCAGCACTTTACTTGGAGGGCCCCTCTACGAGCAGCACTTC
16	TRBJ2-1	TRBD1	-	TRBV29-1	CSVEDSSGGSYNEQFF	TGCAGCGTTGAAGATTCTTCAGGGGGCTCCTACAATGAGCAGTTCTTC
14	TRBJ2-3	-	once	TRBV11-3	CARGPRGSTDTQYF	TGTGCCAGAGGTCCAAGAGGGAGCACAGATACGCAGTATTTT
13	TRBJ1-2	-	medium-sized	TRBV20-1	CSAQDRTNYGYTF	TGCAGTGCTCAAGACAGGACAAACTATGGCTACACCTTC
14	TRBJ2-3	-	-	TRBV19	CATSLRTTGDTQYF	TGTGCCACTAGTCTTCGGACTACCGGGGATACGCAGTATTTT
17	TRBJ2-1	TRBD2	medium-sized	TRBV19	CASSDRSSGSRGGEQFF	TGTGCCAGTAGTGATCGGAGTAGCGGGAGCAGGGGAGGTGAGCAGTTCTTC
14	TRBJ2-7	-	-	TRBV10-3	CAISEFGDIYEQYF	TGTGCCATCAGTGAATTTGGGGACATATACGAGCAGTACTTC
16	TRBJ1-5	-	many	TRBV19	CASTRPGAQGNQPQHF	TGTGCCAGTACTCGGCCAGGGGCGCAGGGCAATCAGCCCCAGCATTTT
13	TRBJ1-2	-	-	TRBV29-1	CSVEPFRNYGYTF	TGCAGCGTTGAGCCCTTTAGGAACTATGGCTACACCTTC
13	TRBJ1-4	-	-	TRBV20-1	CSANPKRNGKLFF	TGCAGTGCTAATCCAAAAAGAAATGGAAAACTGTTTTTT
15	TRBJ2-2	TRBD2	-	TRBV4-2	CGSSPLAVDTWELFF	TGTGGCAGCAGCCCACTAGCGGTAGACACCTGGGAGCTTTTTTTT
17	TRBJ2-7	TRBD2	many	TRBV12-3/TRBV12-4	CATAGTSGRATSYEQYF	TGTGCCACCGCAGGGACTAGCGGGAGGGCCACTTCCTACGAGCAGTACTTC
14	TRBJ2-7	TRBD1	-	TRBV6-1	CASSTYGTGHKQYF	TGTGCCAGCAGTACCTACGGGACAGGCCACAAGCAGTACTTC
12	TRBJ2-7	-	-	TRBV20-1	CARGLVVSEQYF	TGCGCTAGAGGACTTGTAGTGAGCGAGCAGTACTTC
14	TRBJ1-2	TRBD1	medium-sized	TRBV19	CASSIAGQGDGYTF	TGTGCCAGTAGTATTGCGGGACAGGGAGATGGCTACACCTTC
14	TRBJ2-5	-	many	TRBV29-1	CSVAQSPQGETQYF	TGCAGCGTTGCCCAATCCCCCCAGGGTGAGACCCAGTACTTC
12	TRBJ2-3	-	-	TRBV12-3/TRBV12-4	CASGTSTDTQYF	TGTGCCAGCGGAACCAGCACAGATACGCAGTATTTT
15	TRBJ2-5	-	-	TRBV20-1	CSAPLRTSTVGTQYF	TGCAGTGCTCCCCTTCGTACTAGCACGGTTGGGACCCAGTACTTC
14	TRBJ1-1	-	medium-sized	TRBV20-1	CSARPSAPGTEAFF	TGCAGTGCTAGACCCTCTGCACCGGGCACTGAAGCTTTCTTT
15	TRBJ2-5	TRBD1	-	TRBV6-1	CASIPAGTGEETQCF	TGTGCCAGCATTCCTGCCGGGACAGGGGAAGAGACCCAGTGCTTC
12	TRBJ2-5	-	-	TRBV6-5	CASNRGGEMQYF	TGTGCCAGCAACAGGGGAGGAGAGATGCAGTACTTC
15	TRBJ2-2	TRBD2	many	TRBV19	CASRLREKVGGELFF	TGTGCCAGTCGCCTGCGGGAGAAGGTGGGCGGGGAGCTGTTTTTT
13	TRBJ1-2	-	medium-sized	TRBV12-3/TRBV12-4	CASSLGANYGYTF	TGTGCCAGCAGTTTGGGGGCTAACTATGGCTACACCTTC
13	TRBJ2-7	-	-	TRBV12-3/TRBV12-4	CASTLGVEYEKYF	TGTGCCAGCACCCTTGGGGTGGAATATGAGAAGTACTTC
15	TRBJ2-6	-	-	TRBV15	CATSRDPSGAKVLTF	TGTGCCACAAGCAGAGATCCTTCTGGGGCCAAAGTCCTGACTTTC
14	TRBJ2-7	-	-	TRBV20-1	CSRSSWGSSYEQYF	TGCAGTCGTTCCTCATGGGGGTCCTCCTACGAGCAGTACTTC
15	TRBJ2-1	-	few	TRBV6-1	CASSEVEGSYNEQFF	TGTGCCAGCTCGGAAGTGGAGGGTTCCTACAATGAGCAGTTCTTC